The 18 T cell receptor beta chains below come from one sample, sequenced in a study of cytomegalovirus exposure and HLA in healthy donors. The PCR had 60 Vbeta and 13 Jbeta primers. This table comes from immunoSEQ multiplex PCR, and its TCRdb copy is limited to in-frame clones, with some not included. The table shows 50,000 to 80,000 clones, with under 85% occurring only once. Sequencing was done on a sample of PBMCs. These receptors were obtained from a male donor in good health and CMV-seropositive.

The CDR3 sequence is CASSDRVATNEKLFF. The CDR3, as DNA: TGTGCCAGCTCGGACAGGGTGGCAACTAATGAAAAACTGTTTTTT. V gene TRBV18 combines with J gene TRBJ1-4; 8 positions match TRBD1. The CDR3 is 15 amino acids. Germline-derived CDR1 and CDR2 are KGHSH and LQKENI. Trimming took 6 bases from V and 0 from J; bases not matched to a gene: 3.

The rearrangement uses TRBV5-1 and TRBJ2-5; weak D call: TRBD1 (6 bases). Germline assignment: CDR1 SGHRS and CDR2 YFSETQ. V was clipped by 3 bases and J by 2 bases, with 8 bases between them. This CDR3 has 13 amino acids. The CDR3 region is CASSWQGQETQYF. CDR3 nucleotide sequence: TGCGCCAGCAGCTGGCAGGGGCAAGAGACCCAGTACTTC.

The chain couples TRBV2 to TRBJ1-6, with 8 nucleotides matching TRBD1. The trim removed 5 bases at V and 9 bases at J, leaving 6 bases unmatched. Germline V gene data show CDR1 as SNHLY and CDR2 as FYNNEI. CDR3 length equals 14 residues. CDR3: CASSLDRVGSPLHF. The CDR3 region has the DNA TGTGCCAGCAGTCTGGACAGGGTGGGTTCACCCCTCCACTTT.

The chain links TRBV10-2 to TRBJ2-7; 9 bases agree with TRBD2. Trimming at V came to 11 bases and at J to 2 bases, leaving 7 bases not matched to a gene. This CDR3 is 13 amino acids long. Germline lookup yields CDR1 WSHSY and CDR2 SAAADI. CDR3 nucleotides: TGCGCCGCGACCGGGACTAGCACCTACGAGCAGTACTTC. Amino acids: CAATGTSTYEQYF.

CDR3 region: CAISGTGGQPQHF. CDR3 DNA: TGTGCCATCAGTGGGACAGGGGGTCAGCCCCAGCATTTT. The chain carries TRBV10-3 and TRBJ1-5; 10 bases agree with TRBD1. The J segment lost 6 bases and the V segment lost 4 bases, leaving 0 bases of the junction unmatched. The CDR3 totals 13 residues. Germline values: CDR1 ENHRY, CDR2 SYGVKD.

This CDR3 is CASSGTYNEQFF. In nucleotides, the CDR3 is TGTGCCAGTTCAGGGACCTACAATGAGCAGTTCTTC. The chain couples TRBV4-2 to TRBJ2-1, with D possibly matching TRBD1 (5 bases). Trimming pared 9 bases from V and 2 bases from J, leaving 8 bases between. The CDR3 is made up of 12 amino acids. Germline CDR1 is LGHNA and CDR2 is YNFKEQ.

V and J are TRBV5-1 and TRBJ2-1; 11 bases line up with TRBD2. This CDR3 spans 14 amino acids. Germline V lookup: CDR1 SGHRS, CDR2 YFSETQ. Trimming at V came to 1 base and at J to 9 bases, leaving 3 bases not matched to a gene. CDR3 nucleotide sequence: TGCGCCAGCAGCTTGATAGCGGGGGGGTTTGAGCAGTTCTTC. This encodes CASSLIAGGFEQFF.

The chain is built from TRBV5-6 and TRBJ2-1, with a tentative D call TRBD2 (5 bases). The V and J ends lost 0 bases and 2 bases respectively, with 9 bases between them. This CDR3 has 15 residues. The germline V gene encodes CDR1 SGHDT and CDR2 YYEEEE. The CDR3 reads CASSLGGVAYNEQFF. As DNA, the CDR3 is TGTGCCAGCAGCTTGGGGGGAGTTGCCTACAATGAGCAGTTCTTC. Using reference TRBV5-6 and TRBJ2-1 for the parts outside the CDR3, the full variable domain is DAGVTQSPTHLIKTRGQQVTLRCSPKSGHDTVSWYQQALGQGPQFIFQYYEEEERQRGNFPDRFSGHQFPNYSSELNVNALLLGDSALYLCASSLGGVAYNEQFFGPGTRLTVL.

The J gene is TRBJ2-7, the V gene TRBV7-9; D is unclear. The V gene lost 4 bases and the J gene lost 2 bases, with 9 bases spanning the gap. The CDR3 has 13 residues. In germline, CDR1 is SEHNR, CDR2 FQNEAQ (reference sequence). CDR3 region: CASSSPVAYEQYF. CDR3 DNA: TGTGCCAGCAGCTCGCCGGTTGCCTACGAGCAGTACTTC. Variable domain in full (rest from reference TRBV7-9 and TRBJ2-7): DTGVSQNPRHKITKRGQNVTFRCDPISEHNRLYWYRQTLGQGPEFLTYFQNEAQLEKSRLLSDRFSAERPKGSFSTLEIQRTEQGDSAMYLCASSSPVAYEQYFGPGTRLTVT.

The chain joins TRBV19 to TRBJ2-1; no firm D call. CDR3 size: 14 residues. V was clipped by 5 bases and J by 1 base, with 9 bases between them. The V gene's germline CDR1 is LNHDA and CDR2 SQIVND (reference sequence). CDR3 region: CASSDRVSYNEQFF. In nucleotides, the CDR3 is TGTGCCAGTAGTGACCGGGTTTCCTACAATGAGCAGTTCTTC.

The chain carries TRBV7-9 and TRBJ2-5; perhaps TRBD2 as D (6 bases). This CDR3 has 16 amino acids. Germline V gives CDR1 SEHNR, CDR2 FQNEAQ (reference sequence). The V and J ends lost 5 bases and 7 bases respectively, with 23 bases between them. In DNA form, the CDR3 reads TGTGCCAGCAGCGAAACGTCAGAGGGGCGGGAAGGGACCCAGTACTTC. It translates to CASSETSEGREGTQYF. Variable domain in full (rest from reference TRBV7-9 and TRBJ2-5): DTGVSQNPRHKITKRGQNVTFRCDPISEHNRLYWYRQTLGQGPEFLTYFQNEAQLEKSRLLSDRFSAERPKGSFSTLEIQRTEQGDSAMYLCASSETSEGREGTQYFGPGTRLLVL.

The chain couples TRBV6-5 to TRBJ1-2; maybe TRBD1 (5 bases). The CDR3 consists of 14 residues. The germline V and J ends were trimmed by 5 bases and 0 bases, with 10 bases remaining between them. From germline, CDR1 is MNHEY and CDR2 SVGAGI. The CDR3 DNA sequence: TGTGCCAGCAGTACCGACAGTTCTAACTATGGCTACACCTTC. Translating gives CASSTDSSNYGYTF.

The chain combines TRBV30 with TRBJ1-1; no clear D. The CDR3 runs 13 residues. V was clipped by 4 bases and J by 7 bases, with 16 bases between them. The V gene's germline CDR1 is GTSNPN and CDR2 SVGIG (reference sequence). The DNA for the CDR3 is TGTGCCTGGACCCGACCCCCCCGGGATGAAGCTTTCTTT. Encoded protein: CAWTRPPRDEAFF.

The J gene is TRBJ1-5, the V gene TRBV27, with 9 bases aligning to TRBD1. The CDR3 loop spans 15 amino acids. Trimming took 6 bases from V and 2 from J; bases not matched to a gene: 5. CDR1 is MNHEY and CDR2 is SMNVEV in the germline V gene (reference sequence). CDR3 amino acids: CASRRGQGGNQPQHF. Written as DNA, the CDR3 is TGTGCCAGCAGACGGGGACAGGGTGGCAATCAGCCCCAGCATTTT.

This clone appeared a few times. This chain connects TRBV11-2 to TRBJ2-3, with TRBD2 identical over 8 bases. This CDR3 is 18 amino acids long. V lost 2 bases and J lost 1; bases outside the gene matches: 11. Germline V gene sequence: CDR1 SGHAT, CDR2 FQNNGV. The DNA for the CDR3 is TGTGCCAGCAGCTTACTCCGCGTCGCGGGGGGCGGCACAGATACGCAGTATTTT. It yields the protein CASSLLRVAGGGTDTQYF.

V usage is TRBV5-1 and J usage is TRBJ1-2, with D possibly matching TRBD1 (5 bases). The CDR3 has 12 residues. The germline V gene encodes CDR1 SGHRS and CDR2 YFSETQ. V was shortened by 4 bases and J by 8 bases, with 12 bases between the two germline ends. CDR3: CASSEGLGGYTF. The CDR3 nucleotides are TGCGCCAGCAGCGAGGGACTTGGAGGCTACACCTTC.

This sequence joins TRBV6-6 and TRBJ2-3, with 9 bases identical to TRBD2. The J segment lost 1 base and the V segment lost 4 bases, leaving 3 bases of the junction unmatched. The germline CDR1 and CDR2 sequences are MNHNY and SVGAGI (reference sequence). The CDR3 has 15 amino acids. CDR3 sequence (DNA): TGTGCCAGCAGTTCGGCGGGGGGGCGCACAGATACGCAGTATTTT. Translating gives CASSSAGGRTDTQYF.

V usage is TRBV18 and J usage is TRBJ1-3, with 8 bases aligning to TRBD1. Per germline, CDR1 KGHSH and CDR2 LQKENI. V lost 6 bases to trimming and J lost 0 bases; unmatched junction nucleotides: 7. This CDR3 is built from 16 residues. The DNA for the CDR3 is TGTGCCAGCTCGGATTACAGGGGGTACTCTGGAAACACCATATATTTT. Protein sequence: CASSDYRGYSGNTIYF.